This T cell receptor beta chain is drawn from a study of blood T cell repertoires in COVID-19 (dated by TCRdb to about 2020). With respect to the entire study: Collaborator samples came from the United States, Italy and Spain and covered acute and convalescent phases of COVID-19. Subjects who had been exposed to COVID-19, were actively infected with it, or had recovered from it provided the deeply sampled blood TCRbeta repertoires that made up the dataset. The repertoires were made available in a free public database intended to serve as a resource for research on the immune response to SARS-CoV-2. The material from the prospective study consisted of cDNA or gDNA derived from T cells, B-cell-depleted T cells, or PBMCs. Sample metadata almost always included a de-identified subject ID, COVID-19 status, age in years and sex. Samples were obtained from the ongoing ImmuneRACE study (first 160 participants) and from some 1,200 subjects provided by 6 global collaborators. Where HLA class I and class II types were available, the types were taken from metadata supplied by the sample provider, not from assay-based typing.

Study-wide findings and limitations: How much clinical and demographic metadata was included differed by source and by participant, and the metadata was provided uncurated.

Whole blood was collected in K2EDTA tubes by collaborating institutions according to the institutions' own protocols. For TCRbeta analysis, collaborators shipped samples as frozen whole blood, isolated PBMCs, or DNA extracted from either of those sample types. The immunoSEQ Assay, a bias-controlled multiplex PCR, was used to amplify TCRbeta CDR3 regions from genomic DNA. Per the authors' processing: Nucleated cell counts per sample were estimated from amplification of reference gene primers within the assay. Sequence reads were collapsed and filtered to measure the absolute abundance of every unique TCRbeta CDR3 rearrangement. Productive Simpson clonality was computed per sample as the square root of Simpson's diversity index over productive rearrangements. TCRdb mirrors the immuneACCESS table, restricted to in-frame sequences. Some clones are absent from its copies; in checked studies, under half trace to an unresolved V gene, and the reason for the others is unknown. V and J calls and clone size come straight from that table; D and trimming were deduced from the DNA. The sample table shows roughly 49,000 clones, and roughly 84% are seen once. The top ten constitute 6.5% to 8% of the sample.

As concerns this clone: What this receptor recognizes is not known. Base qualities were left out, and no much larger clone turns up one base away.

The specimen was peripheral blood. This receptor was taken from a man aged 50 to 59 with active COVID-19.

The bases read TGTGCCAGCAGCTTGGATGGGGCGCGGAACACCGGGGAGCTGTTTTTT. The encoded protein is CASSLDGARNTGELFF. The chain is encoded by TRBV5-6 joined to TRBJ2-2; a tentative D match to TRBD1 spans 5 bases. Relative to germline, V is 0 bases shorter and J is 1 base shorter, with 10 bases between their ends. Reading the germline V gene gives CDR1 SGHDT and CDR2 YYEEEE. Including cysteine and phenylalanine, the CDR3 has 16 amino acids. CDR3 DNA only is kept here, 48 bases in frame from base 1.